The present entry profiles one T cell receptor (beta chain) with its context. Antigen unknown. The immunoSEQ assay was version 4, run in survey mode. Assay used: immunoSEQ multiplex PCR; TCRdb lists only in-frame clones, some missing. The table lists roughly 43,000 clones, around 92% of them singletons. The germline V gene has CDR1 LNHDA and CDR2 SQIVND (reference sequence). This CDR3 contains 18 residues. The trim removed 4 bases at V and 4 bases at J, leaving 16 bases unmatched. The data are from a study of persistence of HIV-infected CD4 T cells. Turning to the study itself: Blood samples, up to 180 mL, came from multiple time points, except a couple of leukapheresis donors sampled once.

Nonspecific anti-CD3/anti-CD28 bead stimulation represents the broad CD4+ T cell repertoire. Sorting of responding CD4+ T cells relied on upregulated CD40 ligand together with CD69. PBMCs were depleted of CD8+ T cells before stimulation. Whole-study results and caveats: Proviral oligoclonality tracked with TCR oligoclonality within the same sorted cells.

This receptor was identified in an adult man with HIV who was CMV-seropositive. The sample consisted of CD4+ T cells sorted from PBMCs after approximately 19-hour stimulation, taken from a patient who received antiretroviral therapy. This chain uses TRBV19 with TRBJ1-5, with 7 bases aligning to TRBD1. The CDR3 region has the DNA TGTGCCAGTAGTAGGGGCCCAGGGGGGGATTTTGGGAATCAGCCCCAGCATTTT. Its translation: CASSRGPGGDFGNQPQHF.